What follows describes a single TCR beta chain. The data were obtained in a study of blood T cell repertoires in COVID-19. For the study at large: PBMCs, B-cell-depleted T cells, or T cells were the source of the cDNA or gDNA that made up the material.

The CDR3 loop spans 15 amino acids. Per the germline V gene, CDR1 is SGHTA and CDR2 is FQGNSA. The V gene end was trimmed by 4 bases and the J gene end by 10 bases; junction bases not matched to a gene: 10. The repertoire was sequenced with immunoSEQ multiplex PCR; TCRdb's copy has only in-frame clones and lacks some. This table has over 250,000 clones, around 87% appearing once. Sample: peripheral blood. J is TRBJ1-6 and V is TRBV7-2; 7 bases align to TRBD1. This receptor was identified in a woman between 50 and 59 years old with acute or convalescent COVID-19. In nucleotides, the CDR3 is TGTGCCAGCAGCTCCGGGACAGTAAATGGATCACCCCTCCACTTT. Translation gives CASSSGTVNGSPLHF.